These T cell receptor beta chains were read from a single sample in a study of regulatory T cells in long-lasting Graves disease. In TCRdb, the multiplex PCR reads were re-called with MiXCR into one record per CDR3 protein. The sample contains almost 450,000 distinct CDR3 sequences, 16% of which appear only once. The same specimen was also included in a second study, on T cells in Graves' hyperthyroidism and ophthalmopathy.

The source material was peripheral blood mononuclear cells (PBMCs), sampled at new diagnosis, from a patient treated with antithyroid drugs. Receptors originate from a woman aged 25 to 39 with Graves disease. Each CDR3 is given with its conserved first and last residue. D genes are given only for firm matches. Expanded clones are given a class, and other clones once, few, many or no size at all.

d_call	j_call	clone_size	v_call	cdr3_nt	cdr3_aa
-	TRBJ1-4	few	TRBV5-5	TGTGCCAGCAGCCCGGAACTCTCCTACGAAAAACTGTTTTTT	CASSPELSYEKLFF
TRBD2	TRBJ2-2	many	TRBV10-3	TGTGCCATCAGGTCCGGGACTAGCGGGAGGGCCGGTGGCACCGGGGAGCTGTTTTTT	CAIRSGTSGRAGGTGELFF
TRBD2	TRBJ2-7	-	TRBV5-4	TGTGCCAGCAGCCAAGGGACTAGCGGGAGCTCCTACGAGCAGTACTTC	CASSQGTSGSSYEQYF
TRBD1	TRBJ1-5	-	TRBV5-5	TGTGCCAGCAGCTACGTGGGGCAGGGGGCATGGCAGCCCCAGCATTTT	CASSYVGQGAWQPQHF
TRBD2	TRBJ2-1	few	TRBV7-3	TGTGCCAGCAGCTTAACCAAGCGGGACCTATATGATGAGCAGTTCTTC	CASSLTKRDLYDEQFF
TRBD2	TRBJ2-7	once	TRBV30	TGTGCCTGGGCCCCTGGACTAGCTTACGAGCAGTACTTC	CAWAPGLAYEQYF
TRBD1	TRBJ1-1	many	TRBV7-8	TGTGCCAGCAGCTGGTCGACAGGGGGGGACACTGAAGCTTTCTTT	CASSWSTGGDTEAFF
TRBD1	TRBJ2-7	-	TRBV10-3	TGTGCCATCACCAGAGAGACAGGGGGTGCGCAGTACTTC	CAITRETGGAQYF
-	TRBJ2-5	many	TRBV7-2	TGTGCCAGCAGCCTTAAAACCGACAGAATTCAAGAGACCCAGTACTTC	CASSLKTDRIQETQYF
TRBD1	TRBJ2-5	many	TRBV20-1	TGCAGTGCCCGGACAGGGGGCAAGCGAGAGACCCAGTACTTC	CSARTGGKRETQYF
-	TRBJ2-3	many	TRBV28	TGTGCCAGCACTCACCTGGGGGGACAGAGCACAGATACGCAGTATTTT	CASTHLGGQSTDTQYF
TRBD1	TRBJ1-6	-	TRBV18	TGTGCCAGCTCACCGGTGACAGGGGGATCACCCCTCCACTTT	CASSPVTGGSPLHF
TRBD2	TRBJ2-1	many	TRBV29-1	TGCAGCGTTGAAGTCGGGCTAGCGGTTGACGGGTATGAGCAGTTCTTC	CSVEVGLAVDGYEQFF
TRBD2	TRBJ2-7	-	TRBV4-3	TGCGCCAGCAGCCACGGGACTAGCGGGAGAGAGTACGAGCAGTACTTC	CASSHGTSGREYEQYF
-	TRBJ1-2	many	TRBV18	TGTGCCAGCTCACCCCCGGGCTCCCTTCGGTATGGCTACACCTTC	CASSPPGSLRYGYTF
-	TRBJ2-4	few	TRBV9	TGTGCCAGCAGCTCGGCGGGACTGGCCAAAAACATTCAGTACTTC	CASSSAGLAKNIQYF
TRBD1	TRBJ1-6	many	TRBV10-3	TGTGCCATCAGCGTCCGACCACCGGGACAGGGAAATTCACCCCTCCACTTT	CAISVRPPGQGNSPLHF
-	TRBJ2-3	-	TRBV20-1	TGCAGTGCTAGCGGCCCACGCACAGATGCGCAGTATTTT	CSASGPRTDAQYF
-	TRBJ1-4	few	TRBV7-9	TGTGCCAGCAGCGGCATGGGAGGGTCGTATGAAAAACTGTTTTTT	CASSGMGGSYEKLFF
-	TRBJ1-1	few	TRBV6-2/TRBV6-3	TGTGCCAGCAGTTGGGACTGGAACACTGAAGCTTTCTTT	CASSWDWNTEAFF